This T cell receptor (beta chain) is drawn from a study of blood T cell repertoires in COVID-19. Data came from immunoSEQ multiplex PCR; TCRdb stores just in-frame clones and leaves some out. The sample yields roughly 260,000 clones, under 90% seen once. Adults between roughly 18 and 89 years of age took part from some 25 US areas. Clinical histories supplied by participants themselves formed the basis of cohort assignment. Exposed study participants had met a COVID-19 case within 2 weeks before entry. Germline-derived CDR1 and CDR2 are LNHDA and SQIVND (reference sequence). The CDR3 has 15 residues. The junction had 12 bases not matched to a gene; V was cut back by 5 bases and J by 6 bases.

This sequence was found in a woman aged 40-49 years who had been exposed to COVID-19. Sequencing was done on a sample of PBMCs or T cells enriched from blood (not recorded which). The chain has TRBV19 and TRBJ1-2; 7 bases line up with TRBD1. CDR3 residues: CASSSDRRGADGYTF. For the CDR3, the DNA is TGTGCCAGTAGTTCTGACCGCAGGGGGGCGGATGGCTACACCTTC.